These 8 T cell receptor beta chains came from one sample sequenced in a study of cytomegalovirus exposure and HLA in healthy donors. A multiplex PCR was run with 60 Vbeta primers and 13 Jbeta primers. Clones were sequenced by immunoSEQ multiplex PCR, and TCRdb holds only the in-frame ones, with some missing. Among around 80,000 clones listed, around 10% were seen once. Sample: PBMCs. These receptors were collected from a man between 60 and 75 years old in good health and CMV-seropositive.

The genes are TRBV11-2 and TRBJ1-2; TRBD1 aligns across 7 bases. Trimming at V came to 5 bases and at J to 4 bases, leaving 7 bases not matched to a gene. This CDR3 region has 14 residues. CDR1 and CDR2 (germline): SGHAT, FQNNGV. The CDR3 region has the DNA TGTGCCAGCAGCCCCGGCGGGACAGTCTATGGCTACACCTTC. Amino acids: CASSPGGTVYGYTF. The full variable domain, its missing parts supplied by reference TRBV11-2 and TRBJ1-2, is EAGVAQSPRYKIIEKRQSVAFWCNPISGHATLYWYQQILGQGPKLLIQFQNNGVVDDSQLPKDRFSAERLKGVDSTLKIQPAKLEDSAVYLCASSPGGTVYGYTFGSGTRLTVV.

This clone was recorded a few times. This rearrangement joins TRBV19 to TRBJ2-5; 7 bases map to TRBD2. The germline V gene encodes CDR1 LNHDA and CDR2 SQIVND (reference sequence). Trimming cost V 5 bases and J 2 bases; bases outside gene matches: 5. CDR3 length: 14 amino acids. CDR3 nucleotides: TGTGCCAGTAGTCTGGGGACTACGCAAGAGACCCAGTACTTC. Amino acid sequence: CASSLGTTQETQYF.

This clone has just a few counts. The chain links TRBV5-1 to TRBJ2-1, with no clear D. V lost 0 bases and J 3 bases, leaving 7 bases between the germline ends. Germline V lookup: CDR1 SGHRS, CDR2 YFSETQ. This CDR3 is 14 amino acids long. The CDR3 bases are TGCGCCAGCAGCTTGGCCCCCATCTACAATGAGCAGTTCTTC. Amino acids: CASSLAPIYNEQFF.

The chain is built from TRBV28 and TRBJ1-5; D may be TRBD1 (5 bases). V was trimmed by 4 bases and J by 7 bases, leaving 8 bases between them. The CDR3 totals 12 residues. The germline V gene encodes CDR1 MDHEN and CDR2 SYDVKM. DNA for the CDR3: TGTGCCAGCAGTTCCAGGGCCCAGCCCCAGCATTTT. Its translation: CASSSRAQPQHF. The complete variable domain, with remaining parts taken from reference TRBV28 and TRBJ1-5, reads DVKVTQSSRYLVKRTGEKVFLECVQDMDHENMFWYRQDPGLGLRLIYFSYDVKMKEKGDIPEGYSVSREKKERFSLILESASTNQTSMYLCASSSRAQPQHFGDGTRLSIL.

The table lists this clone with a few counts. The genes are TRBV5-1 and TRBJ2-5, with 10 bases aligning to TRBD1. V dropped 4 bases and J dropped 5; count of bases not matched to a gene: 8. Germline V CDR1 and CDR2: SGHRS, YFSETQ. There are 15 residues in the CDR3. This CDR3 is CASSPETGGWETQYF. CDR3 bases: TGCGCCAGCAGCCCGGAGACAGGGGGCTGGGAGACCCAGTACTTC.

The gene calls are TRBV7-2 and TRBJ2-1, with unresolved D. From germline, CDR1 is SGHTA and CDR2 FQGNSA. Deletions cut 4 bases from V and 6 bases from J, with 13 bases between. CDR3 length equals 14 residues. CDR3 amino acids: CASSSYSSLNEQFF. CDR3 sequence (DNA): TGTGCCAGCAGCTCATACAGCAGCCTCAATGAGCAGTTCTTC.

This clone has only a few counts. The chain has TRBV6-1 and TRBJ1-5; tentative D call: TRBD1 (6 bases). CDR3 size: 17 residues. The germline CDR1 and CDR2 sequences are MNHNS and SASEGT. V was shortened by 0 bases and J by 0 bases, with 12 bases between the two germline ends. CDR3 in DNA: TGTGCCAGCAGTGAAGCGGCAGGGGTCACTAGCAATCAGCCCCAGCATTTT. The encoded protein is CASSEAAGVTSNQPQHF.

The chain combines TRBV7-8 with TRBJ1-5; D is possibly TRBD1 (5 bases). The CDR3 spans 16 residues. Germline V gene lookup returns CDR1 SGHVS and CDR2 FQNEAQ. The V and J ends lost 4 bases and 3 bases respectively, with 16 bases between them. The CDR3 coding sequence is TGTGCCAGCAGCTCCCTCACTGGGGGGGACAATCAGCCCCAGCATTTT. The encoded protein is CASSSLTGGDNQPQHF.